This T cell receptor (beta chain) was identified during a study of Ad26.COV2.S vaccination and SARS-CoV-2 variants. Study-level information: Within the COV1001 Ad26.COV2.S trial arm, the donor was enrolled.

Study findings and constraints: Once vaccination had occurred, spike-specific CD8+ and CD4+ T cell responses reportedly showed substantial breadth. The TCR-based breadth and depth measures might underestimate overall T cell responses. Vaccine and placebo groups showed comparable non-spike TCR breadth.

The repertoire was sequenced with immunoSEQ multiplex PCR; TCRdb's copy has only in-frame clones and lacks some. This sample has a few hundred thousand clones; about nine tenths occur once, and the top ten carry more than 3%. Germline CDR1 LGHDT, CDR2 YNNKEL (reference sequence). The CDR3 is 13 amino acids. The ends were cut back, 1 base at V and 7 bases at J, with 7 bases in the middle. To note about this clone: Its antigen is as yet unknown. The same CDR3 arises from other DNA sequences in this sample as well.

Described treatment: some 20 received Ad26.COV2.S at low or high dose, single or two shots; about five received placebo; per-sample allocation not given. Sampling occurred on day 63 after the first vaccine or placebo injection. The sequencing here drew on peripheral blood, taken in a trial of Ad26.COV2.S vaccine versus placebo. This TCR came from a person aged 18-65 years who received the Ad26.COV2.S COVID-19 vaccine or a placebo. The rearrangement joins TRBV3-1 (or the pseudogene TRBV3-2) to TRBJ2-2; D unclear. The CDR3 sequence is CASSQGWSGELFF. CDR3 bases: TGTGCCAGCAGCCAAGGGTGGAGCGGGGAGCTGTTTTTT.